These T cell receptor beta chains were read from a single sample in a study of blood T cell repertoires in COVID-19. Assay: immunoSEQ multiplex PCR; the TCRdb copy retains only in-frame clones and omits some. This repertoire shows over 75,000 clones, roughly 78% found once; its top ten account for 0.95% to 1.5%. Sample: peripheral blood. Receptors were obtained from a woman older than 75 with acute or convalescent COVID-19. Each CDR3 is given with its conserved first and last residue. The D gene is left open where the match is weak. Rows give clone size only sometimes, using once, few, many, or a class for an expanded clone.

J: TRBJ1-3
V: TRBV7-9
size: .
D: .
DNA: TGTGCCAGCAGCCCTACAGGGTTCAGTGGAAACACCATATATTTT
CDR3: CASSPTGFSGNTIYF

J: TRBJ2-1
V: TRBV18
size: .
D: TRBD2
DNA: TGTGCCAGCTCACCACCGGGGGGGGTCTCCTACAATGAGCAGTTCTTC
CDR3: CASSPPGGVSYNEQFF

J: TRBJ1-1
V: TRBV6-4
size: .
D: TRBD1
DNA: TGTGCCAGCAGGAGGGGGCTGGGGGACACTGAAGCTTTCTTT
CDR3: CASRRGLGDTEAFF

J: TRBJ1-2
V: TRBV19
size: .
D: TRBD1
DNA: TGTGCCAGTAGTGAACCCCGACAGGGGATAAACTATGGCTACACCTTC
CDR3: CASSEPRQGINYGYTF

J: TRBJ1-1
V: TRBV11-2
size: .
D: .
DNA: TGTGCCAGCAGCCTAACAGGGCCCAACACTGAAGCTTTCTTT
CDR3: CASSLTGPNTEAFF

J: TRBJ2-7
V: TRBV18
size: .
D: .
DNA: TGTGCCAGCTCACCAGGGGGCGTCTACGAGCAGTACTTC
CDR3: CASSPGGVYEQYF

J: TRBJ1-2
V: TRBV4-1
size: .
D: .
DNA: TGCGCCAGCAGCCAGTCGACAAGTAACTATGGCTACACCTTC
CDR3: CASSQSTSNYGYTF

J: TRBJ2-7
V: TRBV6-2/TRBV6-3
size: .
D: TRBD2
DNA: TGTGCCAGCAGTTCGAATAGCGGGGCCGCCTACGAGCAGTACTTC
CDR3: CASSSNSGAAYEQYF

J: TRBJ1-3
V: TRBV19
size: .
D: .
DNA: TGTGCCAGTAGTACCCGGGAAACTCTGCACTCTGGAAACACCATATATTTT
CDR3: CASSTRETLHSGNTIYF

J: TRBJ2-7
V: TRBV5-4
size: .
D: .
DNA: TGTGCCAGCAGCTTCGCGGGGAGGACGGGGGAGCAGTACTTC
CDR3: CASSFAGRTGEQYF

J: TRBJ1-2
V: TRBV6-1
size: .
D: .
DNA: TGTGCCAGCAGTGAAGGGTCGCGACTCAACTATGGCTACACCTTC
CDR3: CASSEGSRLNYGYTF

J: TRBJ1-1
V: TRBV9
size: once
D: .
DNA: TGTGCCAGCAGCGCCGGGGGGCCGGGGGGCACTGAAGCTTTCTTT
CDR3: CASSAGGPGGTEAFF

J: TRBJ2-3
V: TRBV5-1
size: .
D: TRBD2
DNA: TGCGCCAGCAGCCCGAGGACTAGCGGGAACCTAGGCGGCACAGATACGCAGTATTTT
CDR3: CASSPRTSGNLGGTDTQYF

J: TRBJ2-1
V: TRBV5-1
size: few
D: .
DNA: TGCGCCAGCAGCTTAGATGCGCGGGGATACAATGAGCAGTTCTTC
CDR3: CASSLDARGYNEQFF

J: TRBJ2-1
V: TRBV7-8
size: .
D: TRBD2
DNA: TGTGCCAGCACCCCCCGGGCTACTAGCGGGGGGGACAATGAGCAGTTCTTC
CDR3: CASTPRATSGGDNEQFF

J: TRBJ2-7
V: TRBV6-1
size: .
D: .
DNA: TGTGCCAGCAGTGATTCCTTCTATGGTGAGCAGTACTTC
CDR3: CASSDSFYGEQYF

J: TRBJ2-2
V: TRBV7-3
size: .
D: .
DNA: TGTGCCAGCAGCCCCTCCGGGGTAACCGGGGAGCTGTTTTTT
CDR3: CASSPSGVTGELFF

J: TRBJ1-2
V: TRBV5-6
size: .
D: .
DNA: TGTGCCAGCAGCTCGCCCACCCAGGCGATAGAGAACTATGGCTACACCTTC
CDR3: CASSSPTQAIENYGYTF

J: TRBJ2-3
V: TRBV18
size: .
D: TRBD1
DNA: TGTGCCAGCTCACCAACAGGGGGCACAGATACGCAGTATTTT
CDR3: CASSPTGGTDTQYF